Here is one TCR beta chain with its context. What it recognizes is unknown. Some clones are missing from TCRdb's copy, which holds only in-frame ones; the method was immunoSEQ multiplex PCR. The top ten hold over 4.5% of the sample, which has 55,000 to 90,000 clones, around 70% seen once. The record originates from a study of vaccination effects on CD4 cells after COVID-19. Antigen-specific CD4+ T cells were expanded (with viral peptide pools) by the ViraFEST assay ahead of sequencing. At the end of roughly ten days of culture, CD4+ T cells were isolated. This person's SARS-CoV-2 infection, confirmed by PCR, occurred between March and December 2020. V lost 3 bases and J lost 2; bases outside the gene matches: 11. The germline V gene encodes CDR1 MGHRA and CDR2 YSYEKL. The CDR3 is 19 amino acids.

This receptor was obtained from a human donor who had a prior SARS-CoV-2 infection. The V gene is TRBV4-1, the J gene TRBJ2-6; 9 nucleotides align to TRBD1. The specimen was CD4+ T cells from PBMCs cultured with HIV peptides, collected before COVID-19 vaccination. Specified subset: HIV-1 Nef peptide pool negative control/reference culture. CDR3 amino acids: CASSHPPGTGSAGANVLTF. The CDR3 nucleotides read TGCGCCAGCAGCCACCCCCCCGGGACAGGGTCGGCTGGGGCCAACGTCCTGACTTTC.